One sample yielded the 3 T cell receptor beta chains listed below, sequenced in a study of CXCR3-negative and CXCR3-positive naive CD8 T cells. Study conclusions and caveats: CXCR3-negative naive cells had less hydrophobic TRB CDR3s than did CXCR3-positive naive cells.

Which antigens these TCRs recognize remains unknown. 5' RACE that incorporated UMI labels was used to prepare the TRB cDNA libraries. TCRdb reprocessed the 5' RACE reads and reports one entry per CDR3 protein, with no DNA. Its table lists some 120,000 distinct CDR3 sequences. The sample taken for sequencing was naive CXCR3+ CD8+ T cells from blood. Subset here: CD45RO-CCR7+CD27+CD95- naive CD8+ T cells expressing CXCR3 (TNR3+). These receptors all stem from a human donor in good health. Some clones in this sample may be carry-over from other donors' samples.

The chain uses TRBV6-1 and TRBJ2-7; the TCRdb D gene call, TRBD2, has no DNA to confirm it. There are 15 residues in the CDR3. The germline CDR1 and CDR2 sequences are MNHNS and SASEGT. CDR3 residues: CASSEWRTPSYEQYF.

The chain couples TRBV7-9 to TRBJ1-2; TCRdb names TRBD1, which stays unverified in the absence of DNA. The CDR3 is 14 residues long. Germline lookup yields CDR1 SEHNR and CDR2 FQNEAQ (reference sequence). The CDR3 sequence is CASSPSGDSLGYTF.

V is TRBV3-1 and J is TRBJ2-7; TCRdb indicates TRBD2, and absent DNA this call remains unverified. Germline loops: CDR1 LGHDT, CDR2 YNNKEL (reference sequence). There are 14 residues in the CDR3. The CDR3 is CASSHGRGGYEQYF.